The entry that follows covers one TCR beta chain sequence. The antigen remains undetermined. This sample is part of a study of cytomegalovirus exposure and HLA in healthy donors. Separation from the roughly 670-subject first cohort characterized the approximately 120-subject validation cohort, to which the donors belonged. Only in-frame clones appear in the TCRdb table, and some are missing; sequencing was by immunoSEQ multiplex PCR. The repertoire holds 200,000 to 300,000 clones, with more than 75% as singletons. Germline lookup yields CDR1 MNHEY and CDR2 SVGAGI. V gave up 2 bases and J gave up 6 bases, with 5 bases separating them. This CDR3 contains 12 residues. General study results and limits: The tendency of first-cohort TCR clusters to co-occur in the roughly 120 validation repertoires was identified by a subsequent analysis. The study labeled more than 150 TCR beta chains cytomegalovirus-associated.

This receptor was taken from a man aged 18 to 29 in good health and CMV-seropositive. Sequencing was carried out using PBMCs. The J gene is TRBJ2-1, the V gene TRBV6-5, with no clear D. CDR3 residues: CASSYGVNEQFF. Here the CDR3 DNA reads TGTGCCAGCAGTTACGGAGTCAATGAGCAGTTCTTC.